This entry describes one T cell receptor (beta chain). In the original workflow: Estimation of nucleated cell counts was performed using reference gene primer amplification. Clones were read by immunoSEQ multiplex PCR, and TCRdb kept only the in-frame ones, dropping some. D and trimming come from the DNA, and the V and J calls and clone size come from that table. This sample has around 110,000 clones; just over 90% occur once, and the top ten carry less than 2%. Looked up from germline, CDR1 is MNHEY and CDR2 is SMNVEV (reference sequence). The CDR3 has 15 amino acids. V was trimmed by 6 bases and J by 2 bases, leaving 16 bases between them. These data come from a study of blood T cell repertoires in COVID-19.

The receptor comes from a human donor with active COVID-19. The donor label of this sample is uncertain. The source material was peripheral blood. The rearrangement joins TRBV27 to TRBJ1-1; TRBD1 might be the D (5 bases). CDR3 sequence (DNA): TGTGCCAGCAGACCCACGACAGTGATAAACACTGAAGCTTTCTTT. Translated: CASRPTTVINTEAFF.